This T cell receptor (beta chain) derives from a study of cytomegalovirus exposure and HLA in healthy donors (dated by TCRdb to about 2017). For the wider study: A later analysis indicated that the 130 or so validation repertoires were generated on the platform also employed for the approximately 690 repertoires of the first cohort. The study aimed to test whether cataloging public T cell receptors could reveal signatures of past pathogen exposure. In addition to the first cohort of 666 subjects, a separate validation cohort of approximately 130 different subjects was used. To predict cytomegalovirus infection status, the study brought together high-throughput TCR immunosequencing, statistical association of individual TCRs with disease status, and machine learning.

The donors were included in the validation cohort of 120 subjects, a group kept apart from the roughly 610-subject first cohort. Points the paper makes about the study in general: The authors suggested that the approach could potentially be extended to other disease states and immunological phenotypes. In vitro tests confirmed that a few of the cytomegalovirus-associated TCR beta chains recognize cytomegalovirus antigens. The validation cohort had no HLA typing available for a later analysis, so co-occurrence within that cohort was assessed over all 120 or so repertoires. The classifier was reported to diagnose cytomegalovirus status with high specificity and sensitivity in both the original and validation cohorts. While some public TCRs were present in many individuals, most TCR sequences turned up only very rarely across donors. A later analysis found that TCRs clustered in the first cohort also tended to co-occur in the roughly 120 validation repertoires, with approximately 93% of cluster scores above 0. A total of 164 TCR beta chains were listed by the study as associated with cytomegalovirus.

The method behind the library was the immunoSEQ multiplex PCR assay. Processing in the source paper ran as follows. A statistical classification framework was built for diagnosing cytomegalovirus status from the catalog of TCR beta chain sequences. Held by TCRdb, this immuneACCESS table contains in-frame sequences only and omits some clones. Under half of the omission traces to an unresolved V gene where checked; the cause of the rest is unknown. V and J calls and clone size are copied from that table; D and trimming were computed from the DNA. A total of 180,000 or so clones appear in this sample, more than 75% of them only once. The ten most abundant clones make up 2% to 3% of the sample. Based on the germline V gene, the CDR1 and CDR2 sequences are SQVTM and ANQGSEA. The CDR3 numbers 13 residues from cysteine through phenylalanine. The entry retains the CDR3 DNA only, 39 bases that are in frame from base 1. Trimming removed 8 bases from V and 8 bases from J, leaving 19 bases between the germline ends.

Concerning this clone: Its antigen is currently not known. Within one base of it there is no much larger clone, and no base qualities were kept.

This TCR was sampled from a man aged 18-30 years in good health and CMV-seropositive. The chain was built from TRBV29-1 and TRBJ2-1; the D gene cannot be named for sure. The sample taken for sequencing was PBMCs. The DNA is as follows: TGCAGCATTGCCCCGTGGGCGTCGGATGAGCAGTTCTTC. It translates as CSIAPWASDEQFF.